This TCR beta chain was observed in a study of early T cells in non-severe SARS-CoV-2 infection. Study overall: Sequencing targeted bulk RNA from unsorted whole blood, leaving chains unpaired. Study outcomes and limitations: VDJdb-based matching was biased toward anti-spike CD8 responses and missed private and CD4 specificities.

Germline V CDR1 and CDR2: SGHRS, YFSETQ. The CDR3 is 13 residues long. Trimming cost V 4 bases and J 8 bases, with 16 bases left between them. Separate cDNA molecules each had unique molecular identifiers attached to them. TCRdb re-called the 5' RACE reads with MiXCR, one entry per CDR3 protein. In the table there are about 64,000 distinct CDR3 sequences, around 18% of which are singletons. A word on this clonotype: Its antigen remains unidentified.

The source of this sequence is an adult who was a healthcare worker with PCR-confirmed SARS-CoV-2 infection or an uninfected control (not recorded which). This chain connects TRBV5-1 to TRBJ2-7; D might be TRBD1 or TRBD2, each matching 5 bases. This specimen consisted of whole blood, obtained at baseline. As DNA, the CDR3 is TGCGCCAGCAGCCCGGAGGTTTCGGGACAGCAGTACTTC. Translation gives CASSPEVSGQQYF.